A single T cell receptor (beta chain) is shown here with its context. Antigen unknown. These data originate in a study of T cells in localized non-small cell lung cancer. Some clones are missing from TCRdb's copy, which holds only in-frame ones; the method was immunoSEQ multiplex PCR. This sample has 100,000 or so clones, with approximately 91% found just once. Germline loops: CDR1 SEHNR, CDR2 FQNEAQ (reference sequence). CDR3 length equals 12 residues. Trimming cost V 5 bases and J 0 bases, with 3 bases left between them. Study observations and caveats: Heterogeneity remains possible, as sequencing covered one tumor region only.

Here the sequenced sample was PBMCs, taken before any cancer treatment. This TCR derives from a woman aged 35-75 years with stage II squamous cell lung carcinoma. The V call is TRBV7-9, the J call TRBJ2-3; D remains ambiguous. The CDR3 here is CASSASTDTQYF. The CDR3 DNA follows: TGTGCCAGCAGCGCAAGCACAGATACGCAGTATTTT.